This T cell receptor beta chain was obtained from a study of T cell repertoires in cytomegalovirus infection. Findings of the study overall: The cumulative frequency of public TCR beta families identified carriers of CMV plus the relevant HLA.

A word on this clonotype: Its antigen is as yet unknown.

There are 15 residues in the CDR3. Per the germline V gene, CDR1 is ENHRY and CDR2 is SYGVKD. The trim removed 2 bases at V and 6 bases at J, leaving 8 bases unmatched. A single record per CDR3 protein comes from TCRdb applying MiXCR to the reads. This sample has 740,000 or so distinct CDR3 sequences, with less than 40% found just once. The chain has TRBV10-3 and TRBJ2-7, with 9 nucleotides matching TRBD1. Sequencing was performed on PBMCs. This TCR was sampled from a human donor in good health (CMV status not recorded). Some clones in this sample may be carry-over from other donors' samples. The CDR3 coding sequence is TGTGCCATCAGTGAGAACAGGGGGCCTCGGGCCGAGCAGTACTTC. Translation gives CAISENRGPRAEQYF.